A selection of T cell receptor beta chains follows, all from one sample in a study of cytomegalovirus exposure and HLA in healthy donors. Generated by immunoSEQ multiplex PCR, the TCRdb table keeps only in-frame clones and is missing some. The sample contains around 60,000 clones, roughly 95% of which appear only once. The sample taken for sequencing was PBMCs. Receptors originate from a young woman in good health and CMV-seronegative. Both conserved end residues are part of each CDR3. A D gene is named only where the DNA matches it firmly. Size tells how often a clone was seen (once, few, many) or the class of an expanded clone, and some rows leave it out.

j_call clone_size d_call v_call cdr3_nt cdr3_aa
TRBJ2-7 - - TRBV28 TGTGCCAGCAGTCCCCGCGGGGCAGCCTCCTACGAGCAGTACTTC CASSPRGAASYEQYF
TRBJ2-3 - TRBD1 TRBV6-5 TGTGCCAGCAGGCCCGACAGGGGCACAGATACGCAGTATTTT CASRPDRGTDTQYF
TRBJ1-4 - TRBD1 TRBV6-1 TGTGCCTCGGGGACAGGGGGCAGGGCGAGTGAAAAACTGTTTTTT CASGTGGRASEKLFF
TRBJ2-3 - TRBD2 TRBV7-2 TGTGCCAGCAGCTCCAACCCGGGGGGGGCGGGGGGTACGCAGTATTTT CASSSNPGGAGGTQYF
TRBJ2-2 - - TRBV29-1 TGCAGCGCCCCCGGGGGAACCGGGGAGCTGTTTTTT CSAPGGTGELFF
TRBJ1-3 - - TRBV28 TGTGCCAGCAGTTTATCGGGGATCTCTGGAAACACCATATATTTT CASSLSGISGNTIYF
TRBJ2-7 - TRBD1 TRBV19 TGTGCCAGTACCCGGACAGGGGGCTACGAGAGGGGGGAGCAGTACTTC CASTRTGGYERGEQYF
TRBJ2-3 - TRBD2 TRBV5-5 TGTGCCAGCAGCTTCGGGACTAGCGGGGGGGTCACAGATACGCAGTATTTT CASSFGTSGGVTDTQYF
TRBJ1-1 - TRBD1 TRBV11-3 TGTGCCAGCAGCCTCTACCCACCTGGACAGGGGCTCTGGGGCACTGAAGCTTTCTTT CASSLYPPGQGLWGTEAFF
TRBJ2-5 - - TRBV2 TGTGCCAGCAGTGTAGGGCGGGCCCAGTACTTC CASSVGRAQYF
TRBJ1-1 - - TRBV28 TGTGCCAGCAGTTTATCGGAGGGGGAAGCTTTCTTT CASSLSEGEAFF
TRBJ2-7 - TRBD1 TRBV19 TGTGCCAGTAGTATCGGGACAGGGGGCTACGAGCAGTACTTC CASSIGTGGYEQYF
TRBJ2-5 - TRBD1 TRBV19 TGTGCCACCGCAGGGGGCGCGGGGGAGACCCAGTACTTC CATAGGAGETQYF
TRBJ2-7 - TRBD2 TRBV28 TGTGCCAGCAGTCCCCGGGGGGCCTACGAGCAGTACTTC CASSPRGAYEQYF
TRBJ1-4 - TRBD1 TRBV13 TGTGCCAGCAGCATAGGACAGGTTAATGAAAAACTGTTTTTT CASSIGQVNEKLFF
TRBJ2-2 - TRBD1 TRBV7-9 TGTGCCAGCAGCACCCCGGGACAGGGGAACACCGGGGAGCTGTTTTTT CASSTPGQGNTGELFF
TRBJ2-7 - - TRBV5-5 TGTGCCAGCAAGGGGCAAACCTACGAGCAGTACTTC CASKGQTYEQYF
TRBJ2-2 - TRBD2 TRBV6-5 TGTGCCAGCAGGCCCGGGGGGACCGGGGAGCTGTTTTTT CASRPGGTGELFF
TRBJ1-1 - - TRBV7-4 TGTGCCAGCAGCTTGGGCCCGGGACACGACACTGAAGCTTTCTTT CASSLGPGHDTEAFF
TRBJ1-1 many - TRBV2 TGTGCCAGCAGTGTTTGGGGGCTAAACACTGAAGCTTTCTTT CASSVWGLNTEAFF
TRBJ2-1 - TRBD2 TRBV30 TGTGCCTGGAGTGGACGGGAGGGCCTTCGGAATGAGCAGTTCTTC CAWSGREGLRNEQFF
TRBJ2-2 - - TRBV19 TGTGCCAGTAGCGGGCGGGGTGCCAGTAGTATAGGCGGTAGCTGGCCGAACACCGGGGAGCTGTTTTTT CASSGRGASSIGGSWPNTGELFF
TRBJ2-7 - - TRBV7-3 TGTGCCAGCAGCTTAACGGGGAGGCGCCACGAGCAGTACTTC CASSLTGRRHEQYF
TRBJ1-2 - - TRBV23-1 TGCGCCAGCAGTCAATCCCTCGGGTTGGATGGCTACACCTTC CASSQSLGLDGYTF
TRBJ2-3 - - TRBV5-6 TGTGCCAGCAGCCTAGGTGGCATAGCGGATACGCAGTATTTT CASSLGGIADTQYF
TRBJ2-1 - - TRBV9 TGTGCCAGCAGCGTAGGTCCCGGTAATGAGCAGTTCTTC CASSVGPGNEQFF
TRBJ2-4 - TRBD2 TRBV29-1 TGCAGCGTTGAAGAGCCCTTGTGGGGCGGGAGGGCCAAAAACATTCAGTACTTC CSVEEPLWGGRAKNIQYF
TRBJ1-1 - - TRBV6-5 TGTGCCAGCAGTTACTCTCCACCTCCGGGAGACACTGAAGCTTTCTTT CASSYSPPPGDTEAFF
TRBJ2-5 - TRBD1 TRBV15 TGTGCCACCAGCAGAGATCGAGGGGGCGACCCCCTCCGAGAGACCCAGTACTTC CATSRDRGGDPLRETQYF